This T cell receptor (beta chain) derives from a study of blood T cell repertoires in COVID-19. Methods used by the authors: Reference gene primer amplification in the assay estimated nucleated cell counts. Produced via immunoSEQ multiplex PCR; TCRdb's table is partial and in-frame only. V and J calls plus clone size are reproduced from that table; the DNA served to infer D and trimming. The sample holds 70,000 or so clones, about 70% seen once. The J segment lost 4 bases and the V segment lost 5 bases, leaving 9 bases of the junction unmatched. Germline V gene data show CDR1 as PRHDT and CDR2 as FYEKMQ (reference sequence). The CDR3 consists of 16 residues.

The sequence came from a woman aged 70-85 years with acute or convalescent COVID-19. The sequenced sample was peripheral blood. The V and J genes are TRBV13 and TRBJ1-1; 11 bases align to TRBD1. The CDR3 sequence is CASSPDRGRDSTEAFF. The CDR3 DNA reads as TGTGCCAGCAGCCCGGACAGGGGGCGCGATAGCACTGAAGCTTTCTTT.